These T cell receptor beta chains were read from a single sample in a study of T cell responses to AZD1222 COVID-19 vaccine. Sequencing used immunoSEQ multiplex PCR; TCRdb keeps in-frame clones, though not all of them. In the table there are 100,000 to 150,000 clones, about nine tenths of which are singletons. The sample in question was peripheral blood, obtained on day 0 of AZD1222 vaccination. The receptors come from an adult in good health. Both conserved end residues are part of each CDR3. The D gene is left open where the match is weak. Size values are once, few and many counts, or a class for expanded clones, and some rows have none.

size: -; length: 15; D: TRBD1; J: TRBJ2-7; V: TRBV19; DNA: TGTGCCAGTAGTATGGGACAGGGGACCCTCTACGAGCAGTACTTC; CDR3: CASSMGQGTLYEQYF
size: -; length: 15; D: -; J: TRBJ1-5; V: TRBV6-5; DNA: TGTGCCAGCAGGGCCAGGGCGGAGGGCAATCAGCCCCAGCATTTT; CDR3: CASRARAEGNQPQHF
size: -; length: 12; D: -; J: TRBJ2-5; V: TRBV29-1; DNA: TGCAGCGTCGCGGACAGAGGGGGGACCCAGTACTTC; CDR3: CSVADRGGTQYF
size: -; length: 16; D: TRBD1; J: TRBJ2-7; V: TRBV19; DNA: TGTGCCAGTAGTACGTCCGGGACAGGGGGCTTCTACGAGCAGTACTTC; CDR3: CASSTSGTGGFYEQYF
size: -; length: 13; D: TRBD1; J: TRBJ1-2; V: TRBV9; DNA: TGTGCCAGCAGCACGGGACAGGGTTATGGCTACACCTTC; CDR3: CASSTGQGYGYTF
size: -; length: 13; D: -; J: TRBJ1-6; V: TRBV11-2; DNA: TGTGCCAGCAGCTTAGGTCTGTATTCACCCCTCCACTTT; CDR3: CASSLGLYSPLHF
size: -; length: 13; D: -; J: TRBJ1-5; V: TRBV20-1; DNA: TGCAGTGCTAGTCTGGGTGTCAATCAGCCCCAGCATTTT; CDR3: CSASLGVNQPQHF
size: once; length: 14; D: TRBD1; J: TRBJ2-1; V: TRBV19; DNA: TGTGCCAGTAGTGCACAGGGGATTTCCAATGAGCAGTTCTTC; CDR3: CASSAQGISNEQFF
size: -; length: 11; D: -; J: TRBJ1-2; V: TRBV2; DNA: TGTGCCAGCGCCATAGGGTTCGGCTACACCTTC; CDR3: CASAIGFGYTF
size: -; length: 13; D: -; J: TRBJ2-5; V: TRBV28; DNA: TGTGCCAGCAGTTCCTCTCACGTGGAGACCCAGTACTTC; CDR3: CASSSSHVETQYF
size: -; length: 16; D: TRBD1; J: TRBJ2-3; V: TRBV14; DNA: TGTGCCAGCAGCCAGCACAGGGGATTGGTGACAGATACGCAGTATTTT; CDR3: CASSQHRGLVTDTQYF
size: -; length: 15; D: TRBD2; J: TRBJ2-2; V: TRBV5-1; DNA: TGCGCCAGCAGCCCCCGGACTAGCGGGGACGCGGAGCTGTTTTTT; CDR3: CASSPRTSGDAELFF
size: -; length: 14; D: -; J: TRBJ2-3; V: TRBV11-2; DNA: TGTGCCAGCAGCGCCGTAACTAGCACAGATACGCAGTATTTT; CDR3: CASSAVTSTDTQYF
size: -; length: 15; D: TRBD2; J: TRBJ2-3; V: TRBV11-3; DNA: TGTGCCAGCAGCTCCTCGGGACTAGTCACAGATACGCAGTATTTT; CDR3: CASSSSGLVTDTQYF
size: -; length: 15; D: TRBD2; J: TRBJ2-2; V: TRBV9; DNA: TGTGCCAGCAGCGTTGCCGGACTAGCCGCCGGGGAGCTGTTTTTT; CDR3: CASSVAGLAAGELFF
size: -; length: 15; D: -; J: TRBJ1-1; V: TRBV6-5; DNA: TGTGCCAGCTCAGCAGGGTTCCGTATGAACACTGAAGCTTTCTTT; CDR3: CASSAGFRMNTEAFF
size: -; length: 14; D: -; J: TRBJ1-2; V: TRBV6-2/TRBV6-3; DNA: TGTGCCAGCAGCCACCCCCACAGGGAAGATGGCTACACCTTC; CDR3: CASSHPHREDGYTF
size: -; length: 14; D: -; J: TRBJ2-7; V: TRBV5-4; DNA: TGTGCCAGCAGCTTGGTGGACAGCTCCTACGAGCAGTACTTC; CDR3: CASSLVDSSYEQYF
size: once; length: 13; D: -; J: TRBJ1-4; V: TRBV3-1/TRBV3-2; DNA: TGTGCCAGCAGCCAAGAAGTTCGGGAAAAACTGTTTTTT; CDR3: CASSQEVREKLFF
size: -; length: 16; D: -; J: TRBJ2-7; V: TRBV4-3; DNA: TGCGCCAGCAGCGAGGTTCCCGCGGCGAGCTCCTACGAGCAGTACTTC; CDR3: CASSEVPAASSYEQYF
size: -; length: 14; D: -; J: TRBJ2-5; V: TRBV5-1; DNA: TGCGCCAGCAGCTTGGTGACAGACCAAGAGACCCAGTACTTC; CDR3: CASSLVTDQETQYF
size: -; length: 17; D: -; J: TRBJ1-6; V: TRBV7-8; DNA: TGTGCCACTAAGTTAACTCCAGGGAGCTCCTATAATTCACCCCTCCACTTT; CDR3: CATKLTPGSSYNSPLHF
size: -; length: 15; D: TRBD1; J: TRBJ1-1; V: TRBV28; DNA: TGTGCCAGCAGCCTAGACAGGGGCCTGAACACTGAAGCTTTCTTT; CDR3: CASSLDRGLNTEAFF
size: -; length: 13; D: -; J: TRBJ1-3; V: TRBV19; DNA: TGTGCCAGTAGTATAGTGGGGGCAGCATCCATATATTTT; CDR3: CASSIVGAASIYF
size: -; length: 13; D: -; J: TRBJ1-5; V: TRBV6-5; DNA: TGTGCCAGCAGACCGGAAGGGTCGACTTTCCAGCATTTT; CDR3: CASRPEGSTFQHF
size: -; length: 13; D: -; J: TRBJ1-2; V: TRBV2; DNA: TGTGCCAGCAGTGGACAGAGGATCTATGGCTACACCTTC; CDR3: CASSGQRIYGYTF
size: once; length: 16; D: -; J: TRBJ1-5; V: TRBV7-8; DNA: TGTGCCAGCAGCTTAGCGGGAGGGATCGGCAATCAGCCCCAGCATTTT; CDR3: CASSLAGGIGNQPQHF
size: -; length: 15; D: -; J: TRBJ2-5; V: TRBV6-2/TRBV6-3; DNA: TGTGCCAGCAGTGCCTCATGGGGACTCCAAGAGACCCAGTACTTC; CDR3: CASSASWGLQETQYF
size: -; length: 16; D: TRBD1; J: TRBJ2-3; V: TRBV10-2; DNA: TGCGCCAGCAGTGAGTCTCTAGGGACAGGTCTACATACGCAGTATTTT; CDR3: CASSESLGTGLHTQYF
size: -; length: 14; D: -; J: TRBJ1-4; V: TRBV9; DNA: TGTGCCAGCAGCGTACAGGGGAATAATGAAAAACTGTTTTTT; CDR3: CASSVQGNNEKLFF
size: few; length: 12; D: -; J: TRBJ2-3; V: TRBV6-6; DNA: TGTGCCAGCAGTTACTCCCCAGATACGCAGTATTTT; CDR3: CASSYSPDTQYF
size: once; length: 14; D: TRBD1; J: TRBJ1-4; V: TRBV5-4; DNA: TGTGCCAGCAGCTCGACAGGGAGTCAGGAAAAACTGTTTTTT; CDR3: CASSSTGSQEKLFF
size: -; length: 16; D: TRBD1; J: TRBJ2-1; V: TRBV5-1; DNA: TGCGCCAGCAGCTCTACAACCGGGACAGAGAACAATGAGCAGTTCTTC; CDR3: CASSSTTGTENNEQFF
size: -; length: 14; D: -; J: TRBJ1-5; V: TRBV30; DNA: TGTGCCTGGAGTGAGCAGGGGTGGAATCAGCCCCAGCATTTT; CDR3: CAWSEQGWNQPQHF
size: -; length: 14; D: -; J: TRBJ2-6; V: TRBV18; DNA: TGTGCCAGCTCAGGGATCTCTGGGGCCAACGTCCTGACTTTC; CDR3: CASSGISGANVLTF
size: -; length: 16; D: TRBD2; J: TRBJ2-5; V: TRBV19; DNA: TGTGCCAGTAGCCCGGCTAGCGGGGGCCTCCAAGAGACCCAGTACTTC; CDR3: CASSPASGGLQETQYF
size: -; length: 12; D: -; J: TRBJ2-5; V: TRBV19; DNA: TGTGCCAGTAGTATAGGTCAAGAGACCCAGTACTTC; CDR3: CASSIGQETQYF
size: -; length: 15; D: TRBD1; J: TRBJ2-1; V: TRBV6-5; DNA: TGTGCCAGCAGTTACGGACAGGGGTCCTACAATGAGCAGTTCTTC; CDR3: CASSYGQGSYNEQFF
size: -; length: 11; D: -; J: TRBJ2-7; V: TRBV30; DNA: TGTGCCTGGACCCGGGCATTCGGTCAGTACTTC; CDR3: CAWTRAFGQYF